These 28 T cell receptor beta chains came from one sample sequenced in a study of blood T cell repertoires in COVID-19. Assay: immunoSEQ multiplex PCR; the TCRdb copy retains only in-frame clones and omits some. The profile shows about 230,000 clones, around 84% of them singletons. What was sequenced was peripheral blood. The source of these receptors is a middle-aged man who had recovered from COVID-19.

CDR3 DNA: TGCAGCGTTGAATGTCTGGACTCTTTGGGGACCCAGTACTTC. Translating it yields CSVECLDSLGTQYF. The chain has TRBV29-1 and TRBJ2-5, with D tentatively TRBD2 (5 bases). Germline CDR1 and CDR2: SQVTM and ANQGSEA. This CDR3 has 14 amino acids. Trimming took off 2 bases at V and 7 bases at J, with 17 bases between the two ends.

CDR3 in DNA: TGTGCTAGTGGTTTACAGGCCCCGGATACGCAGTATTTT. Its protein product is CASGLQAPDTQYF. The chain links TRBV12-5 to TRBJ2-3, with TRBD1 as a possible D gene (5 bases). V was trimmed by 3 bases and J by 6 bases, leaving 10 bases between them. Germline values: CDR1 LGHNT, CDR2 FRNRAP. This CDR3 comprises 13 residues.

The chain joins TRBV6-1 to TRBJ1-2; D is possibly TRBD1 (5 bases). Deletions cut 0 bases from V and 3 bases from J, with 14 bases between. The CDR3 extends over 16 amino acids. Germline V CDR1 and CDR2: MNHNS, SASEGT. This CDR3 is CASSEAGQGSYYGYTF. Written as DNA, the CDR3 is TGTGCCAGCAGTGAAGCGGGTCAGGGCTCTTACTATGGCTACACCTTC.

The rearrangement joins TRBV11-3 to TRBJ1-6; TRBD1 aligns across 12 bases. This CDR3 has 18 residues. Germline loops: CDR1 SGHNT, CDR2 YENEEA. With V trimmed by 5 bases and J by 7 bases, 12 bases remained unmatched. The CDR3: CASSRAGTGGAGNSPLHF. Here the CDR3 DNA reads TGTGCCAGCAGCCGAGCCGGGACAGGGGGCGCTGGAAATTCACCCCTCCACTTT.

The chain has TRBV3-1 (or the pseudogene TRBV3-2) and TRBJ2-3; TRBD2 matches at 10 bases. Germline CDR1 is LGHDT and CDR2 is YNNKEL (reference sequence). CDR3 length: 19 residues. Trimming at V came to 0 bases and at J to 2 bases, leaving 11 bases not matched to a gene. CDR3 bases: TGTGCCAGCAGCCAAGACGACGGTACACTAGCGGGGCCCACAGATACGCAGTATTTT. It translates to CASSQDDGTLAGPTDTQYF.

CDR3 sequence reads: CASTRTRDYNEQFF. The DNA for the CDR3 is TGTGCCAGCACCCGAACCCGCGACTACAATGAGCAGTTCTTC. The J gene is TRBJ2-1, the V gene TRBV16; D not certain. Trimming pared 7 bases from V and 3 bases from J, leaving 13 bases between. The CDR3 totals 14 residues. Per germline, CDR1 KGHSY and CDR2 FQNENV. The full variable domain, with the rest looked up from reference TRBV16 and TRBJ2-1, is GEEVAQTPKHLVRGEGQKAKLYCAPIKGHSYVFWYQQVLKNEFKFLISFQNENVFDETGMPKERFSAKCLPNSPCSLEIQATKLEDSAVYFCASTRTRDYNEQFFGPGTRLTVL.

The chain employs TRBV10-3 and TRBJ2-5; TRBD1 matches at 10 bases. CDR3 length: 14 residues. Unmatched junction bases numbered 5, after V lost 8 bases and J lost 2 bases. The germline V gene has CDR1 ENHRY and CDR2 SYGVKD. This CDR3 is CAIRGTGEQETQYF. In DNA, the CDR3 is TGTGCCATCCGTGGGACAGGGGAGCAAGAGACCCAGTACTTC.

This chain joins TRBV19 and TRBJ2-7, with TRBD1 matching 7 bases. Trimming cost V 2 bases and J 2 bases; bases outside gene matches: 9. The germline V gene encodes CDR1 LNHDA and CDR2 SQIVND (reference sequence). The CDR3 loop spans 16 amino acids. The CDR3, as DNA: TGTGCCAGTAGTATATACGGGACAGATTCCACCTACGAGCAGTACTTC. It specifies CASSIYGTDSTYEQYF.

The chain couples TRBV5-1 to TRBJ1-1; D remains unclear. The germline V gene encodes CDR1 SGHRS and CDR2 YFSETQ. This CDR3 is 13 amino acids long. V lost 3 bases to trimming and J lost 5 bases, with 11 bases between them. The CDR3 loop is CASSSLAYTEAFF. DNA for the CDR3: TGCGCCAGCAGCTCGCTCGCGTATACTGAAGCTTTCTTT.

This clone was seen a few times. The rearrangement joins TRBV10-3 to TRBJ1-5; D gene uncertain. The CDR3 consists of 15 residues. The V end lost 0 bases, the J end lost 2 bases, and 8 bases lay between the germline ends. Looked up from germline, CDR1 is ENHRY and CDR2 is SYGVKD. This CDR3 reads CAISESRSGNQPQHF. The CDR3 region has the DNA TGTGCCATCAGTGAGTCCCGATCAGGCAATCAGCCCCAGCATTTT.

The chain joins TRBV19 to TRBJ1-1; no reliable D call. This CDR3 contains 14 residues. CDR1 LNHDA and CDR2 SQIVND come from the germline V gene (reference sequence). Trimming stripped 3 bases from V and 0 bases from J, with 8 bases between. This chain's CDR3 is CASSMTSMNTEAFF. In nucleotides, the CDR3 is TGTGCCAGTAGTATGACAAGCATGAACACTGAAGCTTTCTTT. Using reference TRBV19 and TRBJ1-1 for the parts outside the CDR3, the full variable domain is DGGITQSPKYLFRKEGQNVTLSCEQNLNHDAMYWYRQDPGQGLRLIYYSQIVNDFQKGDIAEGYSVSREKKESFPLTVTSAQKNPTAFYLCASSMTSMNTEAFFGQGTRLTVV.

The J gene is TRBJ1-1, the V gene TRBV5-1; D unclear. Germline V lookup: CDR1 SGHRS, CDR2 YFSETQ. Trimming shortened V by 2 bases and J by 6 bases, and 8 bases separated the two germline ends. CDR3 length equals 12 residues. The CDR3 DNA is TGCGCCAGCAGCTTTGAGCCCCCTGAAGCTTTCTTT. Residues: CASSFEPPEAFF.

CDR3 bases: TGTGCCAGCAGTTTAAGGCGCCCCCGGGACAGGACCTACGAGCAGTACTTC. Translated, it gives CASSLRRPRDRTYEQYF. V gene TRBV27 combines with J gene TRBJ2-7; 8 nucleotides agree with TRBD1. The CDR3 runs 17 residues. The V and J ends lost 2 bases and 2 bases, in that order; junction bases with no gene match: 11. CDR1 and CDR2 (germline): MNHEY, SMNVEV (reference sequence).

The chain is built from TRBV3-1 (or the pseudogene TRBV3-2) and TRBJ2-2, with D uncertain. V shed 4 bases and J shed 0 bases, with 15 bases lying between them. The CDR3 runs to 17 residues. Germline CDR1 LGHDT, CDR2 YNNKEL (reference sequence). The CDR3 DNA is TGTGCCAGCAGCCCTCTCCACACGTTGGCGAACACCGGGGAGCTGTTTTTT. It specifies CASSPLHTLANTGELFF.

This chain connects TRBV27 to TRBJ2-3, with TRBD2 as a possible D gene (6 bases). Per the germline V gene, CDR1 is MNHEY and CDR2 is SMNVEV (reference sequence). Trimming took off 0 bases at V and 14 bases at J, with 18 bases between the two ends. The length of the CDR3 is 14 residues. Here the CDR3 DNA reads TGTGCCAGCAGTTTATCGCCAAAAGGGACTTCGCCGTATTTT. Its protein product is CASSLSPKGTSPYF.

In this sample, this clone turned up a few times. This rearrangement joins TRBV27 to TRBJ2-7; D not resolved. Germline CDR1 and CDR2: MNHEY and SMNVEV (reference sequence). Trimming left V 6 bases short and J 3 bases short, with 12 bases between. CDR3 size: 13 residues. The CDR3 here is CASSRSSRYEQYF. CDR3 DNA: TGTGCCAGCAGCCGTTCGAGCCGCTACGAGCAGTACTTC.

The genes are TRBV11-2 and TRBJ2-2, with 7 bases fitting TRBD1. Germline trimming cut 5 bases from V and 5 bases from J; bases unmatched to any gene: 8. The CDR3 consists of 15 residues. Germline V lookup: CDR1 SGHAT, CDR2 FQNNGV. The chain's CDR3 is CASSELTGRTGELFF. In DNA form, the CDR3 reads TGTGCCAGCAGCGAATTGACAGGGAGAACCGGGGAGCTGTTTTTT. Combining the CDR3 with reference TRBV11-2 and TRBJ2-2 gives the whole variable domain EAGVAQSPRYKIIEKRQSVAFWCNPISGHATLYWYQQILGQGPKLLIQFQNNGVVDDSQLPKDRFSAERLKGVDSTLKIQPAKLEDSAVYLCASSELTGRTGELFFGEGSRLTVL.

The chain couples TRBV7-8 to TRBJ1-2; unclear D gene. There are 15 residues in the CDR3. CDR1 is SGHVS and CDR2 is FQNEAQ in the germline V gene. V was shortened by 5 bases and J by 0 bases, with 13 bases between the two germline ends. The CDR3 loop reads CASSPTSSTNYGYTF. As DNA, the CDR3 is TGTGCCAGCAGCCCTACTTCGTCTACTAACTATGGCTACACCTTC.

This chain links TRBV20-1 with TRBJ1-2, with D hard to call. This CDR3 spans 11 amino acids. Germline V gene lookup returns CDR1 DFQATT and CDR2 SNEGSKA (reference sequence). With 1 base removed from V and 12 bases from J, the gap between germline ends came to 12 bases. As DNA, the CDR3 is TGCAGTGCTAGAGGCGGGCAGGCGAACACCTTC. Translating it yields CSARGGQANTF.

The genes are TRBV28 and TRBJ2-6; TRBD1 might be the D (5 bases). V was trimmed by 4 bases and J by 2 bases, leaving 9 bases between them. This CDR3 is built from 15 residues. Germline V gene lookup returns CDR1 MDHEN and CDR2 SYDVKM. CDR3 loop: CASSSWGPGANVLTF. The CDR3 coding sequence is TGTGCCAGCAGTTCCTGGGGCCCTGGGGCCAACGTCCTGACTTTC. Full variable domain (outside the CDR3, taken from reference TRBV28 and TRBJ2-6): DVKVTQSSRYLVKRTGEKVFLECVQDMDHENMFWYRQDPGLGLRLIYFSYDVKMKEKGDIPEGYSVSREKKERFSLILESASTNQTSMYLCASSSWGPGANVLTFGAGSRLTVL.

This sequence joins TRBV7-8 and TRBJ1-5, with D unresolved. The CDR3 has 12 amino acids. V was shortened by 1 base and J by 9 bases, with 7 bases between the two germline ends. Per germline, CDR1 SGHVS and CDR2 FQNEAQ. CDR3 protein: CASSLGARPQHF. Here the CDR3 DNA reads TGTGCCAGCAGCTTAGGGGCTCGGCCCCAGCATTTT. Using reference TRBV7-8 and TRBJ1-5 for the parts outside the CDR3, the full variable domain is GAGVSQSPRYKVAKRGQDVALRCDPISGHVSLFWYQQALGQGPEFLTYFQNEAQLDKSGLPSDRFFAERPEGSVSTLKIQRTQQEDSAVYLCASSLGARPQHFGDGTRLSIL.

The chain employs TRBV27 and TRBJ2-1, with 14 bases matching TRBD2. The CDR3 consists of 17 residues. The V gene's germline CDR1 is MNHEY and CDR2 SMNVEV (reference sequence). With V trimmed by 8 bases and J by 0 bases, 6 bases remained unmatched. CDR3 DNA: TGTGCCAGCTCCCGGACTAGCGGGGGGAGCTCCTACAATGAGCAGTTCTTC. Protein: CASSRTSGGSSYNEQFF.

This chain links TRBV19 with TRBJ2-6; TRBD1 is a possible D gene (5 bases). Deletions cut 0 bases from V and 0 bases from J, with 15 bases between. The CDR3 is 19 residues long. Germline assignment: CDR1 LNHDA and CDR2 SQIVND (reference sequence). In DNA form, the CDR3 reads TGTGCCAGTAGTATAGATTATAGGGGATACGTCTCTGGGGCCAACGTCCTGACTTTC. It is translated as CASSIDYRGYVSGANVLTF.

The chain combines TRBV3-1 (or the pseudogene TRBV3-2) with TRBJ1-1; D ambiguous. The CDR3 is 11 residues long. The germline V gene encodes CDR1 LGHDT and CDR2 YNNKEL (reference sequence). Trimming left V 2 bases short and J 5 bases short, with 3 bases between. CDR3 loop: CASSQTTEAFF. The CDR3 nucleotides are TGTGCCAGCAGCCAAACAACTGAAGCTTTCTTT.

The CDR3 reads CASRQTGETEAFF. The CDR3 coding sequence is TGTGCCAGCAGACAAACAGGGGAAACTGAAGCTTTCTTT. This chain joins TRBV12-3 or TRBV12-4 and TRBJ1-1; 7 bases align to TRBD1. The CDR3 contains 13 residues. V lost 6 bases and J lost 5; bases outside the gene matches: 6.

The rearrangement links TRBV27 to TRBJ2-7; D remains ambiguous. Germline CDR1 reads MNHEY; CDR2 reads SMNVEV (reference sequence). The V end lost 3 bases, the J end lost 2 bases, and 8 bases lay between the germline ends. The CDR3 covers 13 residues. Here the CDR3 reads CASSFGLAYEQYF. CDR3 coding DNA: TGTGCCAGCAGTTTCGGGTTAGCCTACGAGCAGTACTTC.

In its sample, this clone was seen once. V usage is TRBV28 and J usage is TRBJ2-2; tentative D call: TRBD1 (6 bases). V was clipped by 5 bases and J by 2 bases, with 21 bases between them. Germline V CDR1 and CDR2: MDHEN, SYDVKM. The CDR3 loop spans 18 amino acids. CDR3 region: CASSPPWGLLSNTGELFF. Written as DNA, the CDR3 is TGTGCCAGCAGTCCCCCTTGGGGGCTGTTATCTAACACCGGGGAGCTGTTTTTT.

Concerning this clone: Other DNA variants within this sample encode the same CDR3. The chain employs TRBV19 and TRBJ1-3; D is unclear. The CDR3 covers 14 residues. The ends were cut back, 3 bases at V and 1 base at J, with 7 bases in the middle. CDR1 LNHDA and CDR2 SQIVND come from the germline V gene (reference sequence). The CDR3 bases are TGTGCCAGTAGTATCCGGGGATCTGGAAACACCATATATTTT. This codes for CASSIRGSGNTIYF.